The clone carrying this T cell receptor beta chain was detected many times. With V trimmed by 3 bases and J by 5 bases, 9 bases remained unmatched. This CDR3 spans 16 amino acids. Germline V gene lookup returns CDR1 MGHDK and CDR2 SYGVNS. The data belong to a study of T cells after yellow fever vaccination. TCRdb reprocessed the 5' RACE reads via MiXCR and lists one record per CDR3 protein. This table holds 160,000 or so distinct CDR3 sequences, under 7.5% found once. This clonotype was sampled from a young man who received the YFV17D yellow fever vaccine. The V call is TRBV25-1, the J call TRBJ2-5, with 10 bases fitting TRBD1. The material sequenced was CD4+ T cells sorted from PBMCs, taken about 5 days after the first yellow fever vaccination. The CDR3 loop is CASSDLTGTGVETQYF. The DNA for the CDR3 is TGTGCCAGCAGTGATCTAACCGGGACAGGGGTCGAGACCCAGTACTTC.